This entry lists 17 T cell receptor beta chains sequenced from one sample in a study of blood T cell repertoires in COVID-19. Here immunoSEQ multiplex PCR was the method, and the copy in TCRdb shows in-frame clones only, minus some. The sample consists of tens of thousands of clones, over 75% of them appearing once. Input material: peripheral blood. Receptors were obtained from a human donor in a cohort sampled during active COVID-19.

The CDR3 reads CASSTGTMMNTEAFF. CDR3 coding DNA: TGTGCCAGTAGTACTGGGACAATGATGAACACTGAAGCTTTCTTT. This chain joins TRBV19 and TRBJ1-1; perhaps TRBD1 as D (6 bases). Germline assignment: CDR1 LNHDA and CDR2 SQIVND (reference sequence). Trimming took off 4 bases at V and 0 bases at J, with 12 bases between the two ends. There are 15 residues in the CDR3.

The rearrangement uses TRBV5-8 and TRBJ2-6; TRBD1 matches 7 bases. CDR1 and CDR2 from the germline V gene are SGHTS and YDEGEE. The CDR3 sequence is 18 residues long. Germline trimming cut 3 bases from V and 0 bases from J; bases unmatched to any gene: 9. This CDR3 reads CASSSVTGIGSGANVLTF. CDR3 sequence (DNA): TGTGCCAGCAGCTCCGTGACAGGGATCGGCTCTGGGGCCAACGTCCTGACTTTC.

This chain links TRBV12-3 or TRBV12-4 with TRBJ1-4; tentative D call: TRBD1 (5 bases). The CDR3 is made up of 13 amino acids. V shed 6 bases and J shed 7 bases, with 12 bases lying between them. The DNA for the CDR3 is TGTGCCAGCAGACCTTCGGGACTTGAAAAACTGTTTTTT. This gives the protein CASRPSGLEKLFF.

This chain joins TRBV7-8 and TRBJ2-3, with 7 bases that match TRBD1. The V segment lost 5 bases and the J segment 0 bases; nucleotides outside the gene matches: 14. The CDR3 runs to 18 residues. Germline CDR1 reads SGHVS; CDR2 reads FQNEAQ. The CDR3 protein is CASSLIPSRQGSTDTQYF. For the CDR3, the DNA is TGTGCCAGCAGCCTGATCCCATCCAGACAGGGAAGCACAGATACGCAGTATTTT.

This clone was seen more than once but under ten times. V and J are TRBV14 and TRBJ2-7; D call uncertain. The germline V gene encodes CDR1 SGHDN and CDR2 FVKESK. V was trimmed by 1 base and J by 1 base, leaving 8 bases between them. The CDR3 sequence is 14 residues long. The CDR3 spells CASSQAPNSYEQYF. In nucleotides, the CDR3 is TGTGCCAGCAGCCAAGCCCCCAATTCCTACGAGCAGTACTTC. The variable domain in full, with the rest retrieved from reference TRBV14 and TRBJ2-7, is EAGVTQFPSHSVIEKGQTVTLRCDPISGHDNLYWYRRVMGKEIKFLLHFVKESKQDESGMPNNRFLAERTGGTYSTLKVQPAELEDSGVYFCASSQAPNSYEQYFGPGTRLTVT.

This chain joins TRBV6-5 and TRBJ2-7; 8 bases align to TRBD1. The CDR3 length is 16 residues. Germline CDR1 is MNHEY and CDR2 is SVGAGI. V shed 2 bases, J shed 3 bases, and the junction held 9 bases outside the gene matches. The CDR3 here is CASSYTAGTGNYEQYF. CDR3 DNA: TGTGCCAGCAGTTACACGGCCGGGACAGGAAACTACGAGCAGTACTTC.

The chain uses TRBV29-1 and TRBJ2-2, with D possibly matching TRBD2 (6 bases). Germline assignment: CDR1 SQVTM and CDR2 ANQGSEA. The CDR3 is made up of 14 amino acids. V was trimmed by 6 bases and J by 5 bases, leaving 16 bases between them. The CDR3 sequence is CSVLPGDTTGELFF. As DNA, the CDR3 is TGCAGCGTACTTCCGGGGGATACAACCGGGGAGCTGTTTTTT.

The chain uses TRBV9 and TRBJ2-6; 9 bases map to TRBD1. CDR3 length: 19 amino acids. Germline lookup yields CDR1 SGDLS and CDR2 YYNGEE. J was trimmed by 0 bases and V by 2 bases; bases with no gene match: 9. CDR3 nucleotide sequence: TGTGCCAGCAGCGTTACACCGGGACAGGGAAACTCTGGGGCCAACGTCCTGACTTTC. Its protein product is CASSVTPGQGNSGANVLTF.

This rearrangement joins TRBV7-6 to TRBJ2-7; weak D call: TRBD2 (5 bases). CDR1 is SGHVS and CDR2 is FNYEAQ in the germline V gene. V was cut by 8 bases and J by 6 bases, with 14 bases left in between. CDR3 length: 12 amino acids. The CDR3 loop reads CASGSDLFEQYF. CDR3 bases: TGTGCCAGCGGGAGCGATCTTTTCGAGCAGTACTTC.

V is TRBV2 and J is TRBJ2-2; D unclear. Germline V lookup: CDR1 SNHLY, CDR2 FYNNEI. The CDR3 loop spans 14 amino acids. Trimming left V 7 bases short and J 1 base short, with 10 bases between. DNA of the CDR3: TGTGCCAGCACTTTCCAGATGAACACCGGGGAGCTGTTTTTT. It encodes CASTFQMNTGELFF.

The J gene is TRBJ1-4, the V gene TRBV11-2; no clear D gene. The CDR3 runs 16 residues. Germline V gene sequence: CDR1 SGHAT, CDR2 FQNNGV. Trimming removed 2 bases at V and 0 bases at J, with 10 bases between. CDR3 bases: TGTGCCAGCAGCTTACGAGGGTTCGCAACTAATGAAAAACTGTTTTTT. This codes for CASSLRGFATNEKLFF.

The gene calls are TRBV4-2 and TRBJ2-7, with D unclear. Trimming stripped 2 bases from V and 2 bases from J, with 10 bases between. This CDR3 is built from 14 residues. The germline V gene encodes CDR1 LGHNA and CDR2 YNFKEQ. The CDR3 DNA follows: TGTGCCAGCAGCCAAAGGCACAGAGCCTACGAGCAGTACTTC. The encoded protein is CASSQRHRAYEQYF.

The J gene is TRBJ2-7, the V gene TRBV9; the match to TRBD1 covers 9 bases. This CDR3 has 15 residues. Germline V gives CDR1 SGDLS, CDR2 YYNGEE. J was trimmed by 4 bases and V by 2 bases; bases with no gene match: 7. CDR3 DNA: TGTGCCAGCAGCGTTGGGGGACAGGGCGTTTACGAGCAGTACTTC. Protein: CASSVGGQGVYEQYF.

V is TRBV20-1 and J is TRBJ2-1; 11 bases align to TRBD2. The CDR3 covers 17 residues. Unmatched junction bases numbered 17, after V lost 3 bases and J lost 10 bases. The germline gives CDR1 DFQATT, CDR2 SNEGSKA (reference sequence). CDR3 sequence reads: CSASPPKLAGVLKEQFF. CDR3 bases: TGCAGTGCTAGTCCCCCTAAACTAGCGGGAGTACTGAAGGAGCAGTTCTTC.

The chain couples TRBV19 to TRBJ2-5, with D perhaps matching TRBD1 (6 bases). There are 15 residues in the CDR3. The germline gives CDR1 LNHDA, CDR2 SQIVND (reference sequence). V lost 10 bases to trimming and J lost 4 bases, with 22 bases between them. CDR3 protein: CATAPMGASIETQYF. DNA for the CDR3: TGTGCCACCGCCCCGATGGGGGCTAGCATAGAGACCCAGTACTTC.

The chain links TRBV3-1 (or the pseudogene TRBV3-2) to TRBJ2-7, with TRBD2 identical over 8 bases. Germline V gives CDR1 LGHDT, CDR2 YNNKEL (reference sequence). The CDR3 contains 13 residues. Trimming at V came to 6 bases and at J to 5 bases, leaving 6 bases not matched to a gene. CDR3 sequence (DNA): TGTGCCAGCAGAGCGGGGGCTCAAAACGAGCAGTACTTC. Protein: CASRAGAQNEQYF.

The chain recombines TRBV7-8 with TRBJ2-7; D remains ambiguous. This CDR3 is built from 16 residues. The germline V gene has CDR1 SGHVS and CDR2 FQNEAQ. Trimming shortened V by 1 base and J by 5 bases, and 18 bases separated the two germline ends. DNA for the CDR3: TGTGCCAGCAGCTTAGTAGGTCCCGGAGTTGCCAACGAGCAGTACTTC. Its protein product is CASSLVGPGVANEQYF.